This T cell receptor beta chain derives from a study of T cell responses to AZD1222 COVID-19 vaccine. Sequencing used immunoSEQ multiplex PCR; TCRdb keeps in-frame clones, though not all of them. The sample shows around 130,000 clones, 92% of them seen only once. About this clone itself: Its cognate antigen is unknown.

Study-level points and caveats: The reported proportion of spike-specific TCRs targeting unmutated variant regions was nearly half.

Germline V gene lookup returns CDR1 LGHDT and CDR2 YNNKEL (reference sequence). The CDR3 runs 13 residues. V lost 2 bases, J lost 8 bases, and 1 base stayed unmatched. Sequencing used peripheral blood, obtained on day 0 of AZD1222 vaccination. The chain combines TRBV3-1 (or the pseudogene TRBV3-2) with TRBJ2-1, with 9 bases that match TRBD1. The source of this sequence is an adult in good health. CDR3 in amino acids: CASSQNRGHEQFF. As DNA, the CDR3 is TGTGCCAGCAGCCAAAACAGGGGGCATGAGCAGTTCTTC.